What follows is one T cell receptor (beta chain) and its context. The data were obtained in a study of response to subunit inactivated influenza vaccine. The V and J ends lost 4 bases and 4 bases, in that order; junction bases with no gene match: 6. This CDR3 is 15 amino acids long. Germline lookup yields CDR1 LGHDT and CDR2 YNNKEL (reference sequence). TCRdb itself ran the RT-PCR reads through MiXCR, one entry per CDR3 protein. The sample has more than 500,000 distinct CDR3 sequences; about 11% are singletons. These data were also filed under a second study, of T cells expressing NK-cell markers. That study adds: 5'RACE template switching with UMIs produced the TCR beta cDNA. In sorted CD3+CD56+NKG2C+, CD3+CD56+NKG2C- and CD3+CD56-NKG2C+ T cells, TCR beta repertoires were obtained. Most of the eight sequenced donors tested HCMV-seropositive; one tested seronegative. Within several experiments, an anti-gamma-delta TCR antibody kept the sorting limited to alpha-beta TCR T cells. One observes that, in a few donors, these clonotypes were also the leading ones within the CD3+CD56-NKG2C+ fraction.

This chain uses TRBV3-1 with TRBJ2-1; 8 nucleotides match TRBD1. This TCR came from a man aged 45 to 65 who received an inactivated influenza vaccine. Sequenced here: PBMCs from blood, sampled on the day of vaccination. The DNA of the CDR3 is TGTGCCAGCAGCCCTCAGGGGGCAGGGTACAATGAGCAGTTCTTC. Its protein is CASSPQGAGYNEQFF.